These 8 T cell receptor beta chains came from one sample sequenced in a study of cytomegalovirus exposure and HLA in healthy donors (TCRdb year 2017). Library creation used the immunoSEQ multiplex PCR assay. The multiplex PCR relied on a mix of 60 forward primers for TCR Vbeta segments and 13 reverse primers for TCR Jbeta segments. TCRdb carries this immuneACCESS record with in-frame sequences only. Its versions omit some clonotypes, under half of them owing to an unresolved V gene in the studies checked, with the rest unexplained. The sample table records approximately 190,000 clones; approximately 78% of these occur just once. The ten biggest clones cover about 0.84% of the sample. Sequenced input: PBMCs. The receptors were sampled from a woman under 30 in good health and CMV-seronegative.

The rearrangement links TRBV27 to TRBJ2-1; 12 bases align to TRBD2. With 2 bases clipped from V and 9 bases from J, the junction kept 5 bases outside the gene matches. The CDR3 is made up of 15 amino acids. Germline V gene sequence: CDR1 MNHEY, CDR2 SMNVEV (reference sequence). The CDR3: CASSLTSGGLGEQFF. In nucleotides, the CDR3 is TGTGCCAGCAGTTTAACTAGCGGGGGGTTGGGTGAGCAGTTCTTC.

J is TRBJ1-1 and V is TRBV5-4; D is uncertain. With 4 bases removed from V and 2 bases from J, the gap between germline ends came to 15 bases. This CDR3 has 15 amino acids. Germline CDR1 is SGHNT and CDR2 is YYREEE (reference sequence). The CDR3 is CASSPWRGANTEAFF. CDR3 in DNA: TGTGCCAGCAGCCCATGGCGGGGAGCTAACACTGAAGCTTTCTTT. The whole variable domain, remainder taken from reference TRBV5-4 and TRBJ1-1, is ETGVTQSPTHLIKTRGQQVTLRCSSQSGHNTVSWYQQALGQGPQFIFQYYREEENGRGNFPPRFSGLQFPNYSSELNVNALELDDSALYLCASSPWRGANTEAFFGQGTRLTVV.

This clone was seen just once. This sequence joins TRBV10-3 and TRBJ2-5; maybe TRBD2 (5 bases). There are 17 residues in the CDR3. Per the germline V gene, CDR1 is ENHRY and CDR2 is SYGVKD. Trimming removed 5 bases from V and 2 bases from J, with 21 bases in between. CDR3 loop: CAISSFGVSSLQETQYF. CDR3 DNA sequence: TGTGCCATCAGTTCCTTCGGGGTTTCCTCGTTACAAGAGACCCAGTACTTC.

The chain combines TRBV19 with TRBJ2-1, with 10 bases identical to TRBD2. Per germline, CDR1 LNHDA and CDR2 SQIVND (reference sequence). With 7 bases clipped from V and 4 bases from J, the junction kept 13 bases outside the gene matches. CDR3 length equals 17 residues. The DNA of the CDR3 is TGTGCCAGTACCCGGGGAGCGGGAGGGTTGGGGTACAATGAGCAGTTCTTC. It encodes CASTRGAGGLGYNEQFF.

This chain connects TRBV18 to TRBJ2-6; D remains unclear. CDR3 length: 14 amino acids. With 5 bases removed from V and 1 base from J, the gap between germline ends came to 6 bases. Germline CDR1 KGHSH, CDR2 LQKENI. In DNA form, the CDR3 reads TGTGCCAGCTCAGCGGCTTCTGGGGCCAACGTCCTGACTTTC. It translates to CASSAASGANVLTF.

This rearrangement joins TRBV28 to TRBJ1-5, with TRBD1 matching 8 bases. Germline CDR1 reads MDHEN; CDR2 reads SYDVKM. Trimming at V came to 6 bases and at J to 6 bases, leaving 10 bases not matched to a gene. This CDR3 spans 15 amino acids. In nucleotides, the CDR3 is TGTGCCAGCAGCCGTGAGACAGGGGAGGCTCAGCCCCAGCATTTT. Protein product: CASSRETGEAQPQHF.

The CDR3 DNA follows: TGTGCCAGCAGTTTCGGACAGCGCGCCTACGAGCAGTACTTC. Encoded protein: CASSFGQRAYEQYF. The chain joins TRBV27 to TRBJ2-7; tentative D call: TRBD1 (6 bases). CDR1 is MNHEY and CDR2 is SMNVEV in the germline V gene (reference sequence). The CDR3 totals 14 residues. Trimming removed 3 bases from V and 2 bases from J, with 11 bases in between.

The V call is TRBV7-9, the J call TRBJ2-1, with TRBD2 identical over 8 bases. From germline, CDR1 is SEHNR and CDR2 FQNEAQ (reference sequence). V shed 6 bases and J 2 bases; nucleotides not matched to a gene: 9. This CDR3 has 16 residues. The CDR3 nucleotides are TGTGCCAGCAGATGGGGCGGGGGGACTCCCTACAATGAGCAGTTCTTC. Translating it yields CASRWGGGTPYNEQFF.